The subject of this entry is one T cell receptor (beta chain). Its cognate antigen is unknown. This sample was taken from a study of long-term antiretroviral therapy in people with HIV. Study outcomes and limitations: ART adherence, viral resistance and therapy changes went undocumented. Older ART regimens may have been in use when blood was drawn between the mid-2000s and the late 2010s. Whichever time point was examined, clones expanded before ART dominated the repertoire.

Investigators performed immunoSEQ version v3.0 at survey level. For each individual sample, sequencing targeted roughly 35,000-55,000 T-cell genomes. Only in-frame clones appear in the TCRdb table, and some are missing; sequencing was by immunoSEQ multiplex PCR. The sample has 20,000 to 25,000 clones, over 75% seen once. The CDR3 has 14 amino acids. CDR1 and CDR2 from the germline V gene are SGHTA and FQGNSA. The V gene lost 5 bases and the J gene lost 5 bases, with 13 bases spanning the gap. The chain uses TRBV7-2 and TRBJ2-1; tentatively, D is TRBD1 (6 bases). The receptor's source is a man in his late teens or twenties with HIV. The sequenced sample was unsorted PBMCs, obtained 0.2 years before starting antiretroviral therapy. The CDR3 loop reads CASSIYRGNNEQFF. In DNA, the CDR3 is TGTGCCAGCAGCATATATAGGGGGAACAATGAGCAGTTCTTC.